The sequence of this T cell receptor (beta chain) was determined in a study of technical replicates of blood from four donors (dated by TCRdb to 2017 to 2019). As for this clone: Its specific antigen is unknown. No base qualities exist here, and no much larger clone lies one base off it.

Inclusive of the bounding cysteine and phenylalanine, the CDR3 is 16 residues long. Solely the CDR3 DNA is kept, with 48 bases framed from the first base. V is reduced by 1 base and J by 0 bases, leaving a spacing of 11 bases between them. Per the germline V gene, SGHTA is the CDR1 and FQGNSA is the CDR2. Library construction relied on the immunoSEQ multiplex PCR assay. TCRdb re-hosts the immuneACCESS table, in-frame sequences only. Its copies lack some clones; in the studies checked, an unresolved V gene accounts for under half of them, and the cause for the rest is not known. This sample holds tens of thousands of clones; 95% to 98% were observed only once. The biggest ten clones account for 0.2% to 0.25% of the sample.

This TCR derives from a human donor in good health. Here the chain combines TRBV7-2 and TRBJ2-3, with TRBD2 perhaps the D gene, on 6 matching bases. The sequencing sample was made of T cells isolated from PBMCs. CDR3 reads: CASSLEAGHSTDTQYF. The sequenced DNA is TGTGCCAGCAGCTTAGAGGCGGGGCATAGCACAGATACGCAGTATTTT.